These T cell receptor beta chains were read from a single sample in a study of blood T cell repertoires in COVID-19. Sequencing used immunoSEQ multiplex PCR; TCRdb keeps in-frame clones, though not all of them. The table includes roughly 300,000 clones, 87% detected once. Material for sequencing was PBMCs or T cells enriched from blood (not recorded which). All receptors come from a woman in her thirties who had recovered from COVID-19. Each CDR3 is given with its conserved first and last residue. Fields, in order: J gene, clone size, V gene, D gene, CDR3 protein, CDR3 DNA. D genes are given only for firm matches. The listing skips clone size in some rows; elsewhere it reads once, few, many or a size class.

TRBJ1-2	.	TRBV18	.	CASSRQTVNYGYTF	TGTGCCAGCTCACGCCAGACAGTTAACTATGGCTACACCTTC
TRBJ2-5	.	TRBV6-2/TRBV6-3	.	CASSPQTPREETQYF	TGTGCCAGCAGTCCCCAGACCCCGAGGGAAGAGACCCAGTACTTC
TRBJ1-3	.	TRBV9	.	CASSVVGSSSGNTIYF	TGTGCCAGCAGCGTAGTTGGCAGTTCCTCTGGAAACACCATATATTTT
TRBJ2-5	.	TRBV27	TRBD2	CASSTSGGARETQYF	TGTGCCAGCAGTACTAGCGGGGGGGCCCGGGAGACCCAGTACTTC
TRBJ1-3	.	TRBV6-1	.	CASSEAGQGNTIYF	TGTGCCAGCAGTGAAGCCGGACAGGGAAACACCATATATTTT
TRBJ2-5	once	TRBV9	.	CASSEGIFGETQYF	TGTGCCAGCAGCGAGGGGATTTTCGGAGAGACCCAGTACTTC
TRBJ2-2	.	TRBV30	.	CARGAGLGLNTGELFF	TGTGCCCGGGGGGCGGGGCTGGGGCTAAACACCGGGGAGCTGTTTTTT
TRBJ1-1	once	TRBV5-4	.	CASSSTGPARNTEAFF	TGTGCCAGCAGCTCCACAGGACCAGCAAGGAACACTGAAGCTTTCTTT
TRBJ1-5	.	TRBV7-8	TRBD1	CASSGDRGGQPQHF	TGTGCCAGCAGCGGGGACAGGGGAGGTCAGCCCCAGCATTTT
TRBJ2-1	.	TRBV4-3	TRBD2	CASSQGLADYNEQFF	TGCGCCAGCAGCCAAGGACTAGCGGACTACAATGAGCAGTTCTTC
TRBJ1-3	.	TRBV4-2	.	CASSQERARGNTIYF	TGTGCCAGCAGCCAAGAAAGAGCGAGAGGAAACACCATATATTTT
TRBJ1-5	.	TRBV30	.	CAWSPPRGSQHF	TGTGCCTGGAGTCCCCCGCGGGGGTCCCAGCATTTT
TRBJ2-7	.	TRBV4-2	.	CASSQGSGMAYEQYF	TGTGCCAGCAGCCAAGGGTCAGGGATGGCCTACGAGCAGTACTTC
TRBJ1-2	.	TRBV30	.	CAWTDGGLNGYTF	TGTGCCTGGACCGACGGGGGGCTCAATGGCTACACCTTC
TRBJ1-1	.	TRBV5-1	.	CASSSRTENTEAFF	TGCGCCAGCAGCTCCCGGACAGAGAACACTGAAGCTTTCTTT
TRBJ2-2	.	TRBV10-3	TRBD2	CAISGTSGGKNTGELFF	TGTGCCATCAGTGGGACTAGCGGGGGCAAGAACACCGGGGAGCTGTTTTTT
TRBJ2-5	.	TRBV4-1	.	CASSHFGEETQYF	TGCGCCAGCAGCCATTTCGGGGAGGAGACCCAGTACTTC
TRBJ1-1	once	TRBV5-8	TRBD1	CASSRGTALTEAFF	TGTGCCAGCAGCCGCGGGACAGCTCTTACTGAAGCTTTCTTT
TRBJ1-5	.	TRBV19	TRBD1	CASSGSGGDNQPQHF	TGTGCCAGTAGTGGATCAGGGGGTGACAATCAGCCCCAGCATTTT
TRBJ2-7	.	TRBV9	.	CASSGGTYEQYF	TGTGCCAGCAGCGGCGGGACCTACGAGCAGTACTTC
TRBJ2-5	once	TRBV5-4	TRBD2	CASSLSSGGVETQYF	TGTGCCAGCAGCTTATCTAGCGGGGGGGTAGAGACCCAGTACTTC
TRBJ2-7	.	TRBV27	.	CASSLASTSSPYEQYF	TGTGCCAGCAGTCTCGCTTCGACTAGTTCTCCCTACGAGCAGTACTTC
TRBJ2-1	.	TRBV28	.	CASSLGWGRGVEQFF	TGTGCCAGCAGTTTAGGGTGGGGCCGTGGCGTTGAGCAGTTCTTC
TRBJ1-2	.	TRBV29-1	.	CSVDNRAGGSNYGYTF	TGCAGCGTTGATAACAGGGCAGGAGGTTCTAACTATGGCTACACCTTC
TRBJ1-1	.	TRBV12-3/TRBV12-4	TRBD1	CASRGQGRTEAFF	TGTGCCAGCCGGGGACAGGGGCGTACTGAAGCTTTCTTT
TRBJ1-2	.	TRBV7-9	TRBD1	CASSLQGQGYGYTF	TGTGCCAGCAGCCTTCAGGGACAGGGGTATGGCTACACCTTC
TRBJ1-4	.	TRBV4-1	.	CASRPRSSVLEKLFF	TGCGCCAGCAGGCCACGGTCCTCGGTCCTCGAAAAACTGTTTTTT
TRBJ1-2	.	TRBV7-2	.	CASSSRQASGGYTF	TGTGCCAGCAGCTCCCGTCAAGCTTCGGGGGGCTACACCTTC
TRBJ1-4	.	TRBV30	.	CACSRTATNEKLFF	TGTGCCTGTTCTAGGACAGCAACTAATGAAAAACTGTTTTTT